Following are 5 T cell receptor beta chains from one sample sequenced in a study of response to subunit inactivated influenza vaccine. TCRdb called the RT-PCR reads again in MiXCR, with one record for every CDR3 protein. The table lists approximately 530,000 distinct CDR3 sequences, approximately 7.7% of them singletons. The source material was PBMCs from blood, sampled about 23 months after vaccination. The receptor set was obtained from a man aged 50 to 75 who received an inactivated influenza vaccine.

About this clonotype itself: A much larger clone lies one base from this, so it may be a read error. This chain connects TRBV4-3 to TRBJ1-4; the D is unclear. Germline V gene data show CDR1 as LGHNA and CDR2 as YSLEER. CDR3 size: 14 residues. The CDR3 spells CATSQVTDGEKLFF. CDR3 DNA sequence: TGCGCCACCAGCCAAGTCACGGACGGGGAAAAACTGTTTTTT.

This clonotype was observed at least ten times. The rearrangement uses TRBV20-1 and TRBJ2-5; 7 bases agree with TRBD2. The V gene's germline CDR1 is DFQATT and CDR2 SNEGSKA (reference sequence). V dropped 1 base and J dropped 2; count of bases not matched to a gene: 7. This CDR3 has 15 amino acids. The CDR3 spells CSARVAGDFQETQYF. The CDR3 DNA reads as TGCAGTGCTAGAGTTGCGGGAGATTTTCAAGAGACCCAGTACTTC.

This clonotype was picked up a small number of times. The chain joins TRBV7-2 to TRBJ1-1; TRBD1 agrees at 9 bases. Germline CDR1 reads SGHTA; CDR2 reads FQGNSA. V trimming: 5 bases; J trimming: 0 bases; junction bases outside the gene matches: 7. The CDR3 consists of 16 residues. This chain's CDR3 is CASSLRGQGLNTEAFF. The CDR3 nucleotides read TGTGCCAGCAGCCTTAGGGGACAGGGTTTGAACACTGAAGCTTTCTTT. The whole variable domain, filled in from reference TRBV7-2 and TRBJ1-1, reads GAGVSQSPSNKVTEKGKDVELRCDPISGHTALYWYRQSLGQGLEFLIYFQGNSAPDKSGLPSDRFSAERTGGSVSTLTIQRTQQEDSAVYLCASSLRGQGLNTEAFFGQGTRLTVV.

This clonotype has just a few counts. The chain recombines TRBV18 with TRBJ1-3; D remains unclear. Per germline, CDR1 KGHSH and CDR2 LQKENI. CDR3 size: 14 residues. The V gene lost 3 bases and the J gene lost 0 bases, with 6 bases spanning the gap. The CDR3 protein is CASSPTDSGNTIYF. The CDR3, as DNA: TGTGCCAGCTCACCGACTGACTCTGGAAACACCATATATTTT.

The chain's CDR3 is CATNQGLAYEQYF. The CDR3 nucleotides are TGTGCCACGAATCAGGGTCTTGCCTACGAGCAGTACTTC. This chain joins TRBV10-3 and TRBJ2-7, with D perhaps matching TRBD1 (5 bases). The CDR3 extends over 13 amino acids. V lost 10 bases and J 2 bases, leaving 15 bases between the germline ends. Germline-derived CDR1 and CDR2 are ENHRY and SYGVKD.